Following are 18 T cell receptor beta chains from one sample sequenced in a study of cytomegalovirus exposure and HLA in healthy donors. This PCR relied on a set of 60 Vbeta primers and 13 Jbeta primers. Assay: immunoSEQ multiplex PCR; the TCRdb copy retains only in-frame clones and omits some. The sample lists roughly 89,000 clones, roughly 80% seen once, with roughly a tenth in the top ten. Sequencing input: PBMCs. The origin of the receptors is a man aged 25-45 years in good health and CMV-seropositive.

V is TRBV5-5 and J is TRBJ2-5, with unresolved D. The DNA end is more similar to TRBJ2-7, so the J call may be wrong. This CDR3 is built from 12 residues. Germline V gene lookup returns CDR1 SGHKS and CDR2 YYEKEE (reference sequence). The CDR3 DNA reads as TGTGCCAGCAGCTTGGGGGACTACGAGCAGTACTTC. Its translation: CASSLGDYEQYF.

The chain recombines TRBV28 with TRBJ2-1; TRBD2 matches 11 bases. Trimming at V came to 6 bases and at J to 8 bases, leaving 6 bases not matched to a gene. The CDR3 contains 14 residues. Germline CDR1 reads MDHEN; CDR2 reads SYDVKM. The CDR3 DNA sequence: TGTGCCAGCAGCGGTAGCGGGGGGGCGTATGAGCAGTTCTTC. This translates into CASSGSGGAYEQFF.

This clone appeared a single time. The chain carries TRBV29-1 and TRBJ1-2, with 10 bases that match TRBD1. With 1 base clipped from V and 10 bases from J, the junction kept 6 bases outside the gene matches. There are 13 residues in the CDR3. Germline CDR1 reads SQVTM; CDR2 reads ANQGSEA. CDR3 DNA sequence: TGCAGCGTTGAAGTCCTGGGACAGGGGACCTACACCTTC. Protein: CSVEVLGQGTYTF.

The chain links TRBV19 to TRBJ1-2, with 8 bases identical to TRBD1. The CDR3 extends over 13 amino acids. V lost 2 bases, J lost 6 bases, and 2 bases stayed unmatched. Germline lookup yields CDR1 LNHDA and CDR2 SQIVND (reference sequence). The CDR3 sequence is CASSIPQGDGYTF. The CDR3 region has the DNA TGTGCCAGTAGTATACCACAGGGGGATGGCTACACCTTC. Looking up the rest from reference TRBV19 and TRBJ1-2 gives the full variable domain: DGGITQSPKYLFRKEGQNVTLSCEQNLNHDAMYWYRQDPGQGLRLIYYSQIVNDFQKGDIAEGYSVSREKKESFPLTVTSAQKNPTAFYLCASSIPQGDGYTFGSGTRLTVV.

CDR3 residues: CAWSLGGDNIQYF. In nucleotides, the CDR3 is TGTGCCTGGAGTCTTGGGGGGGACAACATTCAGTACTTC. The chain carries TRBV30 and TRBJ2-4; 7 positions match TRBD2. V gave up 2 bases and J gave up 7 bases; unmatched junction bases: 5. CDR3 size: 13 residues. Germline V CDR1 and CDR2: GTSNPN, SVGIG (reference sequence).

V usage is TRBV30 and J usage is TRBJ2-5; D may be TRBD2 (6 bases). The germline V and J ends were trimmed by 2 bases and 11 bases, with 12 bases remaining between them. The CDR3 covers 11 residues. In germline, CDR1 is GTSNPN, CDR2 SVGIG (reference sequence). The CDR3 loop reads CAWSTRDSQYF. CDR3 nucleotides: TGTGCCTGGAGTACGCGGGACTCACAGTACTTC.

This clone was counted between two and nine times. This chain's CDR3 is CASSLFYSNQPQHF. The CDR3 DNA reads TGTGCCAGCAGTCTTTTCTATAGCAATCAGCCCCAGCATTTT. The chain uses TRBV6-5 and TRBJ1-5, with D unresolved. There are 14 residues in the CDR3. Germline values: CDR1 MNHEY, CDR2 SVGAGI. Between the trimmed V and J ends, which lost 5 bases and 0 bases, there was a span of 8 bases.

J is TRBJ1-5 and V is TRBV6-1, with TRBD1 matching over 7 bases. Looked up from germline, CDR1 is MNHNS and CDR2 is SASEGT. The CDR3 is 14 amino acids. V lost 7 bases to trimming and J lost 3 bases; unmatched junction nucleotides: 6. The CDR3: CASKIGTANQPQHF. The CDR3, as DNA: TGTGCCAGCAAAATCGGGACAGCCAATCAGCCCCAGCATTTT.

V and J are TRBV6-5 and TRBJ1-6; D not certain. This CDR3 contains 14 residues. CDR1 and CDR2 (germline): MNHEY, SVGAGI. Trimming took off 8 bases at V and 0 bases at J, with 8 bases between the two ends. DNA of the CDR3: TGTGCCAGCGGCCAGCGCTCCTATAATTCACCCCTCCACTTT. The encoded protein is CASGQRSYNSPLHF.

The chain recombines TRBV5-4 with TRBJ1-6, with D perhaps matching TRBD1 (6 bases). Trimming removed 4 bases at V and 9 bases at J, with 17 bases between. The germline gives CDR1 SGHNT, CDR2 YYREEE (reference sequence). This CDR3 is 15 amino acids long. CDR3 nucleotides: TGTGCCAGCAGCCCAGCGACGGGGGGCATTTCACCCCTCCACTTT. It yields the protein CASSPATGGISPLHF.

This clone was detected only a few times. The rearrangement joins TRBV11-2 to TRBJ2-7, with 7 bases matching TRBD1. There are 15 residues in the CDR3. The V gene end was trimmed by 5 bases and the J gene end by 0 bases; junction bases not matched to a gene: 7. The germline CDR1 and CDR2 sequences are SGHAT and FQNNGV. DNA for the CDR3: TGTGCCAGCAGCCCGGGACAGTTAAGCTCCTACGAGCAGTACTTC. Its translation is CASSPGQLSSYEQYF. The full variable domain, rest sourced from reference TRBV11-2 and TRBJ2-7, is EAGVAQSPRYKIIEKRQSVAFWCNPISGHATLYWYQQILGQGPKLLIQFQNNGVVDDSQLPKDRFSAERLKGVDSTLKIQPAKLEDSAVYLCASSPGQLSSYEQYFGPGTRLTVT.

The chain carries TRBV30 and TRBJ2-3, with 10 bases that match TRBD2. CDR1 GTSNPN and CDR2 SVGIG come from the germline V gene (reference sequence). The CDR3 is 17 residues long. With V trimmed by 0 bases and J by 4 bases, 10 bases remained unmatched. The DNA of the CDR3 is TGTGCCTGGAGTGTACAAAAAGCGGGGGGGCCACCAGATACGCAGTATTTT. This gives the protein CAWSVQKAGGPPDTQYF. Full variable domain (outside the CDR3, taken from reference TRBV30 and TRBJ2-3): SQTIHQWPATLVQPVGSPLSLECTVEGTSNPNLYWYRQAAGRGLQLLFYSVGIGQISSEVPQNLSASRPQDRQFILSSKKLLLSDSGFYLCAWSVQKAGGPPDTQYFGPGTRLTVL.

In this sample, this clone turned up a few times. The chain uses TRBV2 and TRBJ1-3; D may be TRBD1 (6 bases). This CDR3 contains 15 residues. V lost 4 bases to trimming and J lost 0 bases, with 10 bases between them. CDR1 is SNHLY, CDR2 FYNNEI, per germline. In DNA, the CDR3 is TGTGCCAGCAGTGGACAGGCCAGCTCTGGAAACACCATATATTTT. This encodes CASSGQASSGNTIYF.

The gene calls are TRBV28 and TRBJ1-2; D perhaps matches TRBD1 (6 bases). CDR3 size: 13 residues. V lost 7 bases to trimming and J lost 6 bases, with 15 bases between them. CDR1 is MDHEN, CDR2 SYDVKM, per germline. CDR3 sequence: CASNGGGLDGYTF. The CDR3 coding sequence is TGTGCCAGCAATGGGGGCGGGCTAGATGGCTACACCTTC.

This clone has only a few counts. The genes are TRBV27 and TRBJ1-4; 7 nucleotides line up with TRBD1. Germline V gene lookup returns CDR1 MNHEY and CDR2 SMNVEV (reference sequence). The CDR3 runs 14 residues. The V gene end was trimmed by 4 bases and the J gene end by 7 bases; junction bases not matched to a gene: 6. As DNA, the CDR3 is TGTGCCAGCAGTTCGGGACAGCGTTTTGAAAAACTGTTTTTT. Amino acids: CASSSGQRFEKLFF.

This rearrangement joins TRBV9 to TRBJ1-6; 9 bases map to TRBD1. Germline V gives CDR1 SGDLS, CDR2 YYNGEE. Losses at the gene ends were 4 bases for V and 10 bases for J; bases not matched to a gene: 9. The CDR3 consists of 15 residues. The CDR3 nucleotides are TGTGCCAGCAGCTCCCGACAGGGGGGCGACTCACCCCTCCACTTT. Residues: CASSSRQGGDSPLHF.

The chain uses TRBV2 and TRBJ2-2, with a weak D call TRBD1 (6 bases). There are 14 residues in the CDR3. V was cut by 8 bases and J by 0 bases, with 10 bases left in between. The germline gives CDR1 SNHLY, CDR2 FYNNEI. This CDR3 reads CASQGYANTGELFF. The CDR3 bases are TGTGCCAGCCAGGGGTACGCGAACACCGGGGAGCTGTTTTTT.

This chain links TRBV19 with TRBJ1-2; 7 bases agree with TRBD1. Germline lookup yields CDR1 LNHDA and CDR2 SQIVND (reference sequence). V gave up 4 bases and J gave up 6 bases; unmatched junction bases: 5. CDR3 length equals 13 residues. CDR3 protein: CASSSAGGNGYTF. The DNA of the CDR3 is TGTGCCAGTAGTAGTGCAGGGGGTAATGGCTACACCTTC.